The clone carrying this T cell receptor beta chain was seen once. Its antigen is as yet unknown. The PCR contained 60 Vbeta and 13 Jbeta primers. In the original processing: A later analysis counted approximately 80 million unique TCR beta chains, around 10 million shared. Sequencing used immunoSEQ multiplex PCR; TCRdb keeps in-frame clones, though not all of them. The DNA was the basis for D and trimming; V, J and clone size are from that table. Altogether about 250,000 clones are present, more than 75% being singletons, with the ten largest covering 0.2% to 0.3%. This specimen comes from a study of cytomegalovirus exposure and HLA in healthy donors. Points from the study as a whole: It was reported that the classifier diagnosed cytomegalovirus status with high specificity and sensitivity in both the original and validation cohorts. Follow-up analysis found HLA locus-dependent TCR association rates, highest for DRB1 and lowest for HLA-C. With later analysis, a missense DCLRE1C variant became linked to TCR beta V- and J-gene trimming.

The CDR3 has 14 residues. V was pared by 5 bases and J by 5 bases, with 6 bases of the junction left unmatched. Germline-derived CDR1 and CDR2 are MGHDK and SYGVNS. This chain joins TRBV25-1 and TRBJ1-2, with TRBD1 identical over 9 bases. The receptor was isolated from a girl aged 2 to 10 in good health and CMV-seronegative. The sequenced sample consisted of PBMCs. The CDR3, as DNA: TGTGCCAGCAGTCCCCCCGGGACAGGGTATGGCTACACCTTC. As protein: CASSPPGTGYGYTF.